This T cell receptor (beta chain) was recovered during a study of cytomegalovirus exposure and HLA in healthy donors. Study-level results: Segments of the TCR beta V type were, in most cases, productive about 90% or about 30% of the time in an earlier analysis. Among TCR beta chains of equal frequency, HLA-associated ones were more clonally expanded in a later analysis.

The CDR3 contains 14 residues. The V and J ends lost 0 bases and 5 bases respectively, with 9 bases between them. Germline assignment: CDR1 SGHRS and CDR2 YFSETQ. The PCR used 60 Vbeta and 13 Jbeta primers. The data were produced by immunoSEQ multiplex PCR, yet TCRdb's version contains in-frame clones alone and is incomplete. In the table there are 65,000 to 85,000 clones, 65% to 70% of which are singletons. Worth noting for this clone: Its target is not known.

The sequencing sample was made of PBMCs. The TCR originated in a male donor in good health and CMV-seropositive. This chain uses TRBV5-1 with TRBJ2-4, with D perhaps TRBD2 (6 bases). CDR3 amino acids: CASSLGGTQNIQYF. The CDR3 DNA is TGCGCCAGCAGCTTGGGGGGGACTCAAAACATTCAGTACTTC.